Below, 8 T cell receptor beta chains from the same sample are listed, as sequenced in a study of blood T cell repertoires in COVID-19. TCRdb's copy holds only in-frame clones and misses some; the assay was immunoSEQ multiplex PCR. The table has 110,000 or so clones, around 84% seen once; the top ten hold less than 3.5%. Sequenced: peripheral blood. The origin of the receptors is a man aged 35 to 55 with acute or convalescent COVID-19.

CDR3 sequence reads: CASSQSVLATSDTQYF. In DNA, the CDR3 is TGCGCCAGCAGTCAATCCGTCCTAGCGACCTCCGATACGCAGTATTTT. This rearrangement joins TRBV23-1 to TRBJ2-3, with a possible D match to TRBD2 (6 bases). TRBV23-1 is labeled an ORF, and its function is uncertain. The V end was cut by 0 bases, the J end by 6 bases, with 16 bases between. The CDR3 length is 16 residues.

This rearrangement joins TRBV7-9 to TRBJ2-3; the D gene is possibly TRBD1 (6 bases). CDR3 length equals 14 residues. Germline V gene data show CDR1 as SEHNR and CDR2 as FQNEAQ (reference sequence). V lost 5 bases, J lost 2 bases, and 11 bases lay in between. The CDR3, as DNA: TGTGCCAGCAGCCCCGGACAGCACACAGATACGCAGTATTTT. Protein product: CASSPGQHTDTQYF.

The chain recombines TRBV7-2 with TRBJ1-6, with 9 bases matching TRBD1. The ends lost 5 bases at V and 8 bases at J; junction bases unmatched: 7. CDR3 length equals 15 residues. The germline V gene has CDR1 SGHTA and CDR2 FQGNSA. CDR3 coding DNA: TGTGCCAGCAGCCAGCTGGGGACAGGGTATTCACCCCTCCACTTT. Amino acids: CASSQLGTGYSPLHF.

CDR3 in amino acids: CASSSKEHSYNEQFF. Written as DNA, the CDR3 is TGTGCCAGCAGTTCTAAAGAGCACTCCTACAATGAGCAGTTCTTC. The chain couples TRBV27 to TRBJ2-1; no reliable D call. Germline loops: CDR1 MNHEY, CDR2 SMNVEV (reference sequence). The CDR3 sequence is 15 residues long. V gave up 4 bases and J gave up 0 bases, with 10 bases separating them.

The rearrangement links TRBV3-1 (or the pseudogene TRBV3-2) to TRBJ2-1, with D possibly matching TRBD2 (5 bases). V shed 3 bases and J shed 5 bases, with 14 bases lying between them. The length of the CDR3 is 15 residues. Germline V lookup: CDR1 LGHDT, CDR2 YNNKEL (reference sequence). CDR3: CASSQNVARNNEQFF. In nucleotides, the CDR3 is TGTGCCAGCAGCCAGAACGTAGCGCGGAACAATGAGCAGTTCTTC.

This clone was detected once. This chain links TRBV5-5 with TRBJ2-1; 9 nucleotides match TRBD1. Germline loops: CDR1 SGHKS, CDR2 YYEKEE (reference sequence). CDR3 length equals 16 residues. V lost 0 bases, J lost 9 bases, and 10 bases stayed unmatched. CDR3 amino acids: CASSLESTGGFSEQFF. As DNA, the CDR3 is TGTGCCAGCAGCTTGGAGTCTACAGGGGGCTTTTCTGAGCAGTTCTTC.

The chain combines TRBV15 with TRBJ2-3, with D perhaps TRBD2 (6 bases). CDR3 length equals 17 residues. Germline lookup yields CDR1 LNHNV and CDR2 YYDKDF (reference sequence). V was pared by 0 bases and J by 4 bases, with 17 bases between. The CDR3 nucleotides read TGTGCCACCAGCAGAGAAGGCGCGGGGCCTCACCCAGATACGCAGTATTTT. It translates to CATSREGAGPHPDTQYF. Full variable domain (rest looked up from reference TRBV15 and TRBJ2-3): DAMVIQNPRYQVTQFGKPVTLSCSQTLNHNVMYWYQQKSSQAPKLLFHYYDKDFNNEADTPDNFQSRRPNTSFCFLDIRSPGLGDTAMYLCATSREGAGPHPDTQYFGPGTRLTVL.

The chain joins TRBV19 to TRBJ1-5; D not resolved. The CDR3 has 14 amino acids. Trimming left V 1 base short and J 5 bases short, with 9 bases between. Germline values: CDR1 LNHDA, CDR2 SQIVND (reference sequence). DNA for the CDR3: TGTGCCAGTAGTATAGGTAATCCTTATCAGCCCCAGCATTTT. As protein: CASSIGNPYQPQHF.